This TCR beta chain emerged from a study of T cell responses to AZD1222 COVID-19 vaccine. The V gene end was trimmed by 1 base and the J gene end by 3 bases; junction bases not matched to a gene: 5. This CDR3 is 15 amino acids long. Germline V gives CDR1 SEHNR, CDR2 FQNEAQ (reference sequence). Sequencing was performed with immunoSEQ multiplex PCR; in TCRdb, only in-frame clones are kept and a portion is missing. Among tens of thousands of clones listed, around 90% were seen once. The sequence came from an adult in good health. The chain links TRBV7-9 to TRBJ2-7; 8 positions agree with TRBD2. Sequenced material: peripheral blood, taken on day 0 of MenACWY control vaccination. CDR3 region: CASSLERAGDYEQYF. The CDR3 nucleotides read TGTGCCAGCAGCTTAGAACGAGCGGGAGACTACGAGCAGTACTTC.